Listed here are 20 T cell receptor beta chains from one sample, sequenced in a study of cytomegalovirus exposure and HLA in healthy donors. The study ran its PCR with 60 Vbeta and 13 Jbeta primers. Data came from immunoSEQ multiplex PCR; TCRdb stores just in-frame clones and leaves some out. The profile covers over 200,000 clones, with 70% appearing a single time and roughly 2.5% taken by the ten largest. The material sequenced was PBMCs. These receptors were taken from a man aged 35-49 years in good health and CMV-seropositive.

This clone was detected once. The V and J genes are TRBV18 and TRBJ2-5; D possibly corresponds to TRBD1 (5 bases). CDR1 KGHSH and CDR2 LQKENI come from the germline V gene. This CDR3 region has 15 residues. V lost 8 bases to trimming and J lost 2 bases, with 18 bases between them. In DNA form, the CDR3 reads TGTGCCAGCACTCGGTTGTGGGGCCCGCAAGAGACCCAGTACTTC. Translated: CASTRLWGPQETQYF.

J is TRBJ2-3 and V is TRBV13; 12 nucleotides match TRBD2. The length of the CDR3 is 16 residues. CDR1 is PRHDT, CDR2 FYEKMQ, per germline (reference sequence). Unmatched junction bases numbered 2, after V lost 0 bases and J lost 4 bases. The CDR3 sequence: CASSLGASGGADTQYF. CDR3 coding DNA: TGTGCCAGCAGCTTAGGAGCTAGCGGGGGGGCAGATACGCAGTATTTT. Using reference TRBV13 and TRBJ2-3 for the parts outside the CDR3, the full variable domain is AAGVIQSPRHLIKEKRETATLKCYPIPRHDTVYWYQQGPGQDPQFLISFYEKMQSDKGSIPDRFSAQQFSDYHSELNMSSLELGDSALYFCASSLGASGGADTQYFGPGTRLTVL.

The genes are TRBV6-5 and TRBJ2-2; D is possibly TRBD2 (6 bases). The V end lost 6 bases, the J end lost 5 bases, and 13 bases lay between the germline ends. This CDR3 has 14 residues. From germline, CDR1 is MNHEY and CDR2 SVGAGI. The CDR3 sequence is CASSRDSGTGELFF. The DNA for the CDR3 is TGTGCCAGCAGCCGGGACTCTGGAACCGGGGAGCTGTTTTTT.

The chain links TRBV5-6 to TRBJ1-5; possible D gene TRBD1, 6 bases. Germline lookup yields CDR1 SGHDT and CDR2 YYEEEE. V gave up 4 bases and J gave up 7 bases, with 12 bases separating them. The CDR3 runs to 13 residues. The CDR3 nucleotides read TGTGCCAGCAGCGCCTTTGGGGGCCAGCCCCAGCATTTT. Translated, it gives CASSAFGGQPQHF. Supplemented by reference TRBV5-6 and TRBJ1-5, the full variable domain reads DAGVTQSPTHLIKTRGQQVTLRCSPKSGHDTVSWYQQALGQGPQFIFQYYEEEERQRGNFPDRFSGHQFPNYSSELNVNALLLGDSALYLCASSAFGGQPQHFGDGTRLSIL.

This chain links TRBV4-1 with TRBJ1-3; D unclear. The CDR3 is 16 residues long. Between the trimmed V and J ends, which lost 4 bases and 1 base, there was a span of 14 bases. CDR1 and CDR2 (germline): MGHRA, YSYEKL. The CDR3 sequence is CASSRPRADSGNTIYF. In DNA, the CDR3 is TGCGCCAGCAGCCGCCCCCGTGCGGATTCTGGAAACACCATATATTTT.

CDR3 bases: TGTGCTAGTGGACTCACAGGGAACGGAAACACCATATATTTT. Translating it yields CASGLTGNGNTIYF. The chain employs TRBV12-5 and TRBJ1-3, with a possible D match to TRBD1 (6 bases). The V end was cut by 6 bases, the J end by 4 bases, with 13 bases between. The germline V gene encodes CDR1 LGHNT and CDR2 FRNRAP. The length of the CDR3 is 14 residues.

This rearrangement joins TRBV7-8 to TRBJ2-1; D gene unclear. Trimming took off 5 bases at V and 0 bases at J, with 17 bases between the two ends. This CDR3 region has 17 residues. The V gene's germline CDR1 is SGHVS and CDR2 FQNEAQ. The DNA for the CDR3 is TGTGCCAGCAGCCCTCTAGTCATGGTTAGCTCCTACAATGAGCAGTTCTTC. Protein product: CASSPLVMVSSYNEQFF. Full variable domain (remainder filled in from reference TRBV7-8 and TRBJ2-1): GAGVSQSPRYKVAKRGQDVALRCDPISGHVSLFWYQQALGQGPEFLTYFQNEAQLDKSGLPSDRFFAERPEGSVSTLKIQRTQQEDSAVYLCASSPLVMVSSYNEQFFGPGTRLTVL.

In this sample, this clone turned up a few times. This specimen includes other DNA sequences encoding the same CDR3. This chain links TRBV7-9 with TRBJ1-4; a possible D gene is TRBD1 (6 bases). Between the trimmed V and J ends, which lost 5 bases and 5 bases, there was a span of 9 bases. Germline V gives CDR1 SEHNR, CDR2 FQNEAQ (reference sequence). CDR3 length equals 13 residues. As DNA, the CDR3 is TGTGCCAGCAGCCCCCAGGGGAATGAAAAACTGTTTTTT. Translated: CASSPQGNEKLFF.

There are a few counts of this clone. For the CDR3, the DNA is TGTGCCAGCAGCCCCGGCCGGGCGGGTCGTGTCACTGAAGCTTTCTTT. Amino acid sequence: CASSPGRAGRVTEAFF. The J gene is TRBJ1-1, the V gene TRBV9, with D uncertain. The CDR3 is 16 residues long. From germline, CDR1 is SGDLS and CDR2 YYNGEE. V lost 4 bases, J lost 4 bases, and 20 bases lay in between. The full variable domain, rest sourced from reference TRBV9 and TRBJ1-1, is DSGVTQTPKHLITATGQRVTLRCSPRSGDLSVYWYQQSLDQGLQFLIQYYNGEERAKGNILERFSAQQFPDLHSELNLSSLELGDSALYFCASSPGRAGRVTEAFFGQGTRLTVV.

The chain joins TRBV2 to TRBJ1-4; 7 nucleotides match TRBD1. The CDR3 runs 18 residues. Germline lookup yields CDR1 SNHLY and CDR2 FYNNEI. Trimming at V came to 4 bases and at J to 3 bases, leaving 14 bases not matched to a gene. CDR3 bases: TGTGCCAGCAGTGCATCGGACAGGCGCCTGACGGCTAATGAAAAACTGTTTTTT. It translates to CASSASDRRLTANEKLFF.

The chain joins TRBV6-5 to TRBJ2-2, with D possibly TRBD1 on 5 matching bases. The CDR3 is 15 residues long. V was clipped by 4 bases and J by 1 base, with 10 bases between them. Looked up from germline, CDR1 is MNHEY and CDR2 is SVGAGI. The CDR3 is CASSSRQGNTGELFF. Here the CDR3 DNA reads TGTGCCAGCAGTTCCCGGCAGGGGAACACCGGGGAGCTGTTTTTT.

The rearrangement uses TRBV7-6 and TRBJ2-3; 8 bases line up with TRBD2. Unmatched junction bases numbered 6, after V lost 5 bases and J lost 5 bases. The V gene's germline CDR1 is SGHVS and CDR2 FNYEAQ. The length of the CDR3 is 14 residues. The CDR3 protein is CASSLSGGGDTQYF. The CDR3 DNA sequence: TGTGCCAGCAGCCTGAGCGGGGGAGGAGATACGCAGTATTTT. The full variable domain, its missing parts supplied by reference TRBV7-6 and TRBJ2-3, is GAGVSQSPRYKVTKRGQDVALRCDPISGHVSLYWYRQALGQGPEFLTYFNYEAQQDKSGLPNDRFSAERPEGSISTLTIQRTEQRDSAMYRCASSLSGGGDTQYFGPGTRLTVL.

The chain joins TRBV7-8 to TRBJ2-2; the D gene is possibly TRBD2 (5 bases). Trimming pared 5 bases from V and 3 bases from J, leaving 16 bases between. The CDR3 runs 16 residues. The germline CDR1 and CDR2 sequences are SGHVS and FQNEAQ. CDR3 DNA: TGTGCCAGCAGCCCCCCGCCCACGGGGTACACCGGGGAGCTGTTTTTT. Amino acid sequence: CASSPPPTGYTGELFF.

The chain employs TRBV15 and TRBJ1-5, with TRBD1 matching 10 bases. Unmatched junction bases numbered 10, after V lost 1 base and J lost 1 base. The germline V gene encodes CDR1 LNHNV and CDR2 YYDKDF (reference sequence). There are 19 residues in the CDR3. The CDR3 here is CATSRGSGTGDVSNQPQHF. CDR3 coding DNA: TGTGCCACCAGCAGAGGATCCGGGACAGGGGATGTCAGCAATCAGCCCCAGCATTTT.

V usage is TRBV27 and J usage is TRBJ1-1; D uncertain. The germline V and J ends were trimmed by 3 bases and 0 bases, with 8 bases remaining between them. CDR1 is MNHEY and CDR2 is SMNVEV in the germline V gene (reference sequence). CDR3 length: 14 residues. The CDR3, as DNA: TGTGCCAGCAGTTTCTTGGGAGTGAACACTGAAGCTTTCTTT. It is translated as CASSFLGVNTEAFF.

V and J are TRBV18 and TRBJ2-7, with a weak D call TRBD1 (6 bases). CDR3 length equals 16 residues. The germline gives CDR1 KGHSH, CDR2 LQKENI. The ends were cut back, 1 base at V and 4 bases at J, with 17 bases in the middle. CDR3 amino acids: CASSPLPGTSQYEQYF. The DNA for the CDR3 is TGTGCCAGCTCACCACTCCCCGGGACATCCCAGTACGAGCAGTACTTC.

V usage is TRBV18 and J usage is TRBJ1-5; D might be TRBD1 (6 bases). V was clipped by 1 base and J by 5 bases, with 12 bases between them. Germline V gene lookup returns CDR1 KGHSH and CDR2 LQKENI. The CDR3 runs to 15 residues. The CDR3 sequence is CASSPLQGIDQPQHF. The CDR3 nucleotides read TGTGCCAGCTCACCACTTCAGGGGATCGATCAGCCCCAGCATTTT.

This clone was seen a handful of times. The chain combines TRBV18 with TRBJ1-4, with 8 bases lining up with TRBD1. V trimming: 0 bases; J trimming: 1 base; junction bases outside the gene matches: 4. The CDR3 runs to 17 residues. Germline-derived CDR1 and CDR2 are KGHSH and LQKENI. CDR3 in DNA: TGTGCCAGCTCACCACCCAGGGGGCAAGGAACTAATGAAAAACTGTTTTTT. Translated: CASSPPRGQGTNEKLFF. The full variable domain, rest sourced from reference TRBV18 and TRBJ1-4, is NAGVMQNPRHLVRRRGQEARLRCSPMKGHSHVYWYRQLPEEGLKFMVYLQKENIIDESGMPKERFSAEFPKEGPSILRIQQVVRGDSAAYFCASSPPRGQGTNEKLFFGSGTQLSVL.

This clone was seen a few times. This chain links TRBV7-9 with TRBJ1-3; D unclear. The CDR3 covers 9 residues. Germline loops: CDR1 SEHNR, CDR2 FQNEAQ (reference sequence). The CDR3, as DNA: TGTTCCTATGGAAACACCATATATTTT. Encoded protein: CSYGNTIYF.

The chain recombines TRBV5-5 with TRBJ2-1, with 13 bases that match TRBD2. Germline values: CDR1 SGHKS, CDR2 YYEKEE (reference sequence). J was trimmed by 7 bases and V by 4 bases; bases with no gene match: 5. The CDR3 covers 15 residues. The CDR3 is CASSRLAGGLNEQFF. The CDR3 DNA sequence: TGTGCCAGCAGCCGACTAGCGGGGGGATTAAATGAGCAGTTCTTC.